This TCR beta chain came from a study of cytomegalovirus exposure and HLA in healthy donors. Whole-study findings and limits: Relative to the roughly 640-donor mean, N-insertions were reportedly fewer in an Asian-associated ancestry cluster in a later analysis. As a later analysis revealed, most CMV-associated TCR beta chains appeared HLA-restricted. Among the sequence variants, a highly shared cluster was likely an artifact of sequencing.

Germline V lookup: CDR1 SGDLS, CDR2 YYNGEE. V shed 4 bases and J 4 bases; nucleotides not matched to a gene: 11. The CDR3 has 16 amino acids. It was with 60 Vbeta and 13 Jbeta primers that the PCR ran. The repertoire was sequenced with immunoSEQ multiplex PCR; TCRdb's copy has only in-frame clones and lacks some. The sample lists some 140,000 clones; roughly 80% were seen once. As for this clone: The antigen remains unidentified.

Input material: PBMCs. The chain recombines TRBV9 with TRBJ2-5; 9 nucleotides agree with TRBD2. The TCR originated in a woman in her fifties or sixties in good health and CMV-seropositive. The CDR3 DNA reads TGTGCCAGCAGCCCGAAGGAGCGGGGGGCTGGAGAGACCCAGTACTTC. Translation gives CASSPKERGAGETQYF.